These 18 T cell receptor beta chains were all obtained from the same sample, sequenced in a study of cytomegalovirus exposure and HLA in healthy donors. This PCR relied on a set of 60 Vbeta primers and 13 Jbeta primers. Profiled with immunoSEQ multiplex PCR; TCRdb holds only in-frame clones, not every one. The sample holds fewer than 350,000 clones, 70% to 90% seen once. Source material: PBMCs. The source is a woman younger than 30 in good health and CMV-seronegative.

The chain carries TRBV15 and TRBJ1-2, with TRBD1 matching over 10 bases. V shed 1 base and J 2 bases; nucleotides not matched to a gene: 4. This CDR3 contains 16 residues. Germline-derived CDR1 and CDR2 are LNHNV and YYDKDF (reference sequence). In DNA, the CDR3 is TGTGCCACCAGCAGAGTAGGACAGGGGGGGAACTATGGCTACACCTTC. Protein: CATSRVGQGGNYGYTF.

The chain recombines TRBV7-9 with TRBJ1-2; possibly TRBD1 for D (6 bases). The germline V gene encodes CDR1 SEHNR and CDR2 FQNEAQ (reference sequence). This CDR3 is built from 14 residues. The V end was cut by 0 bases, the J end by 6 bases, with 11 bases between. CDR3 sequence reads: CASSLAWGRNGYTF. In DNA, the CDR3 is TGTGCCAGCAGCTTAGCTTGGGGGCGAAATGGCTACACCTTC.

The chain combines TRBV6-1 with TRBJ1-1; D gene ambiguous. The CDR3 length is 15 residues. Germline loops: CDR1 MNHNS, CDR2 SASEGT. CDR3 nucleotides: TGTGCGACGCACTTGACGCCCGGAGGATGGACTGAAGCTTTCTTT. Protein: CATHLTPGGWTEAFF.

The count of this clone is one. The V call is TRBV2, the J call TRBJ2-7, with 7 bases fitting TRBD1. Germline V CDR1 and CDR2: SNHLY, FYNNEI. V trimming: 6 bases; J trimming: 5 bases; junction bases outside the gene matches: 7. The CDR3 has 13 amino acids. The CDR3 here is CASRQGLSHEQYF. As DNA, the CDR3 is TGTGCCAGCAGACAGGGGCTTTCGCACGAGCAGTACTTC. The whole variable domain, remainder taken from reference TRBV2 and TRBJ2-7, is EPEVTQTPSHQVTQMGQEVILRCVPISNHLYFYWYRQILGQKVEFLVSFYNNEISEKSEIFDDQFSVERPDGSNFTLKIRSTKLEDSAMYFCASRQGLSHEQYFGPGTRLTVT.

CDR3: CASSLSLAGGMWGANVLTF. The CDR3 nucleotides read TGTGCCAGCAGCTTGAGCCTAGCGGGGGGGATGTGGGGGGCCAACGTCCTGACTTTC. The rearrangement joins TRBV5-7 to TRBJ2-6; 12 nucleotides agree with TRBD2. TRBV5-7 is designated an ORF whose function remains uncertain. The CDR3 sequence is 19 residues long. The V and J ends lost 1 base and 4 bases, in that order; junction bases with no gene match: 9.

V is TRBV6-6 and J is TRBJ1-1; 9 bases agree with TRBD1. The trim removed 6 bases at V and 2 bases at J, leaving 10 bases unmatched. Germline V CDR1 and CDR2: MNHNY, SVGAGI (reference sequence). The CDR3 contains 16 residues. CDR3 sequence (DNA): TGTGCCAGCAGCATCGGGACAGGGTGGGAAAACACTGAAGCTTTCTTT. Encoded protein: CASSIGTGWENTEAFF.

The sample holds one count of this clone. This chain links TRBV5-1 with TRBJ2-3, with 7 bases fitting TRBD1. Per the germline V gene, CDR1 is SGHRS and CDR2 is YFSETQ. V gave up 4 bases and J gave up 5 bases; unmatched junction bases: 10. The CDR3 is 15 amino acids. This chain's CDR3 is CASSPAGTVEDTQYF. The CDR3 nucleotides read TGCGCCAGCAGCCCAGCCGGGACAGTGGAAGATACGCAGTATTTT. The whole variable domain, filled in from reference TRBV5-1 and TRBJ2-3, reads KAGVTQTPRYLIKTRGQQVTLSCSPISGHRSVSWYQQTPGQGLQFLFEYFSETQRNKGNFPGRFSGRQFSNSRSEMNVSTLELGDSALYLCASSPAGTVEDTQYFGPGTRLTVL.

The V and J genes are TRBV2 and TRBJ1-2, with 7 nucleotides matching TRBD1. The junction had 7 bases not matched to a gene; V was cut back by 6 bases and J by 0 bases. Germline V gives CDR1 SNHLY, CDR2 FYNNEI. The CDR3 contains 15 residues. CDR3 DNA sequence: TGTGCCAGCAGCGTGGACAGGACAGCTAACTATGGCTACACCTTC. Translated: CASSVDRTANYGYTF.

The DNA for the CDR3 is TGTGCCAGCAGCCGTACGGGGAGAGGGTACAATGAGCAGTTCTTC. It translates to CASSRTGRGYNEQFF. This rearrangement joins TRBV11-2 to TRBJ2-1; weak D call: TRBD2 (5 bases). In germline, CDR1 is SGHAT, CDR2 FQNNGV. V lost 5 bases and J lost 4, with 15 bases in between. This CDR3 contains 15 residues.

This chain links TRBV6-6 with TRBJ2-5; D may be TRBD2 (5 bases). The CDR3 consists of 11 residues. The V gene's germline CDR1 is MNHNY and CDR2 SVGAGI (reference sequence). V was trimmed by 7 bases and J by 4 bases, leaving 7 bases between them. CDR3 amino acids: CASTGRETQYF. The CDR3 region has the DNA TGTGCCAGCACGGGAAGAGAGACCCAGTACTTC.

This chain joins TRBV5-1 and TRBJ2-7, with D possibly being TRBD1 (6 bases). The V end lost 4 bases, the J end lost 3 bases, and 11 bases lay between the germline ends. The CDR3 consists of 13 residues. Germline CDR1 SGHRS, CDR2 YFSETQ. The DNA for the CDR3 is TGCGCCAGCAGCGAGGGGGATATCTACGAGCAGTACTTC. Translation: CASSEGDIYEQYF.

The CDR3 DNA sequence: TGTGCCAGTCTGGGAAACACCATATATTTT. This translates into CASLGNTIYF. This chain uses TRBV19 with TRBJ1-3; D is ambiguous. Trimming shortened V by 8 bases and J by 4 bases, and 3 bases separated the two germline ends. The CDR3 extends over 10 amino acids. Germline V gene sequence: CDR1 LNHDA, CDR2 SQIVND (reference sequence).

The rearrangement uses TRBV19 and TRBJ1-2; TRBD1 aligns across 8 bases. Germline V gene lookup returns CDR1 LNHDA and CDR2 SQIVND (reference sequence). The CDR3 is made up of 16 amino acids. V shed 5 bases and J 8 bases; nucleotides not matched to a gene: 16. The CDR3 here is CASSLAGTGLSMGYTF. CDR3 bases: TGTGCCAGTAGTCTCGCCGGGACAGGTCTCTCAATGGGCTACACCTTC.

The chain couples TRBV7-9 to TRBJ1-1; tentatively, D is TRBD1 (6 bases). V was clipped by 7 bases and J by 0 bases, with 15 bases between them. CDR1 SEHNR and CDR2 FQNEAQ come from the germline V gene (reference sequence). This CDR3 has 15 amino acids. CDR3 DNA sequence: TGTGCCAGCACCTCGACAGGTACCATGAACACTGAAGCTTTCTTT. This codes for CASTSTGTMNTEAFF.

This clone was detected once. V is TRBV5-1 and J is TRBJ1-4; TRBD1 agrees at 7 bases. This CDR3 is 20 amino acids long. J lost 4 bases, V lost 0 bases, and 18 bases had no gene match. Germline assignment: CDR1 SGHRS and CDR2 YFSETQ. In nucleotides, the CDR3 is TGCGCCAGCAGCTTGGAGGGGGCCCAGGTCGGCGGGCCCCTTAATGAAAAACTGTTTTTT. Residues: CASSLEGAQVGGPLNEKLFF.

V usage is TRBV2 and J usage is TRBJ1-1; D unresolved. From germline, CDR1 is SNHLY and CDR2 FYNNEI. Trimming took 2 bases from V and 1 from J, leaving 5 bases between them. CDR3 length: 13 residues. CDR3 DNA sequence: TGTGCCAGCAGTGAACTCCGGAACACTGAAGCTTTCTTT. Translating it yields CASSELRNTEAFF.

V usage is TRBV10-1 and J usage is TRBJ2-1; possible D gene TRBD2, 10 bases. Germline CDR1 WNHNN, CDR2 SYGVQD (reference sequence). The CDR3 is 19 residues long. The ends were cut back, 5 bases at V and 10 bases at J, with 33 bases in the middle. Here the CDR3 reads CASSPDRGGERGGLREQFF. For the CDR3, the DNA is TGCGCCAGCAGTCCGGACAGGGGCGGAGAGCGGGGGGGCCTACGGGAGCAGTTCTTC.

V is TRBV7-2 and J is TRBJ2-3, with D perhaps matching TRBD2 (6 bases). CDR1 and CDR2 from the germline V gene are SGHTA and FQGNSA. V was cut by 5 bases and J by 4 bases, with 22 bases left in between. The CDR3 is 17 residues long. The CDR3 region has the DNA TGTGCCAGCAGCCCTCCCCGGGGGTTTGCGGGCGCAGATACGCAGTATTTT. Its protein is CASSPPRGFAGADTQYF.